The 27 T cell receptor beta chains given below trace back to one sample, sequenced in a study of cytomegalovirus exposure and HLA in healthy donors. Assay used: immunoSEQ multiplex PCR; TCRdb lists only in-frame clones, some missing. The table includes over 250,000 clones, approximately 86% detected once. Sequenced input: PBMCs. The receptors come from a young woman in good health and CMV-seronegative.

The chain uses TRBV13 and TRBJ1-1, with TRBD1 matching 7 bases. Germline V CDR1 and CDR2: PRHDT, FYEKMQ (reference sequence). J was trimmed by 3 bases and V by 1 base; bases with no gene match: 8. The CDR3 is made up of 16 amino acids. This CDR3 reads CASSLVQGRPDTEAFF. CDR3 DNA: TGTGCCAGCAGCTTAGTACAGGGGCGCCCGGACACTGAAGCTTTCTTT.

The V gene is TRBV2, the J gene TRBJ2-1, with D perhaps TRBD1 (5 bases). Germline loops: CDR1 SNHLY, CDR2 FYNNEI. Between the trimmed V and J ends, which lost 2 bases and 6 bases, there was a span of 14 bases. This CDR3 region has 15 residues. The CDR3 nucleotides are TGTGCCAGCAGTGAAATGCAGGGATTACGCAATGAGCAGTTCTTC. This encodes CASSEMQGLRNEQFF.

This chain uses TRBV4-1 with TRBJ2-5, with D uncertain. CDR1 is MGHRA and CDR2 is YSYEKL in the germline V gene. With 4 bases removed from V and 5 bases from J, the gap between germline ends came to 20 bases. This CDR3 has 16 amino acids. DNA for the CDR3: TGCGCCAGCAGCCGACTGTCCCGGATAACCCCCGAGACCCAGTACTTC. This gives the protein CASSRLSRITPETQYF.

This chain connects TRBV5-1 to TRBJ2-7; D may be TRBD2 (5 bases). Trimming removed 4 bases from V and 3 bases from J, with 14 bases in between. Germline CDR1 reads SGHRS; CDR2 reads YFSETQ. The CDR3 loop spans 14 amino acids. The CDR3 region is CASSPRTGDYEQYF. The CDR3 coding sequence is TGCGCCAGCAGCCCTAGGACTGGAGACTACGAGCAGTACTTC.

This clone has just a few counts. J is TRBJ2-1 and V is TRBV27; 12 nucleotides match TRBD2. V shed 3 bases, J shed 5 bases, and the junction held 5 bases outside the gene matches. The length of the CDR3 is 16 residues. Germline lookup yields CDR1 MNHEY and CDR2 SMNVEV (reference sequence). CDR3 nucleotides: TGTGCCAGCAGTTTTCCTAGCGGGGGGGCCGACAATGAGCAGTTCTTC. It is translated as CASSFPSGGADNEQFF.

The V gene is TRBV6-5, the J gene TRBJ1-1, with 8 bases matching TRBD1. The CDR3 is made up of 15 amino acids. The V gene end was trimmed by 5 bases and the J gene end by 1 base; junction bases not matched to a gene: 6. Germline CDR1 reads MNHEY; CDR2 reads SVGAGI. The CDR3, as DNA: TGTGCCAGCAGTCCCTCGACAGGGGAGAACACTGAAGCTTTCTTT. Amino acid sequence: CASSPSTGENTEAFF.

The genes are TRBV5-4 and TRBJ2-3; 14 nucleotides line up with TRBD2. This CDR3 has 16 residues. The ends lost 6 bases at V and 4 bases at J; junction bases unmatched: 7. Germline lookup yields CDR1 SGHNT and CDR2 YYREEE (reference sequence). This chain's CDR3 is CASTLRLAGGADTQYF. CDR3 sequence (DNA): TGTGCCAGCACCCTCCGACTAGCGGGAGGGGCAGATACGCAGTATTTT.

V usage is TRBV5-1 and J usage is TRBJ2-7, with 9 bases lining up with TRBD2. The V gene's germline CDR1 is SGHRS and CDR2 YFSETQ. CDR3 length: 14 amino acids. Germline trimming cut 4 bases from V and 5 bases from J; bases unmatched to any gene: 7. CDR3 nucleotide sequence: TGCGCCAGCAGCAGATTAGCGGGAGACCACGAGCAGTACTTC. This gives the protein CASSRLAGDHEQYF.

The gene calls are TRBV2 and TRBJ2-1, with TRBD1 matching 9 bases. Trimming took 7 bases from V and 7 from J; bases not matched to a gene: 5. CDR1 is SNHLY and CDR2 is FYNNEI in the germline V gene. The CDR3 is 13 amino acids. For the CDR3, the DNA is TGTGCCAGCACGGACAGGGGATTGAATGAGCAGTTCTTC. Translation: CASTDRGLNEQFF.

This clone appeared a few times. The V and J genes are TRBV19 and TRBJ1-5; unclear D gene. The germline V gene has CDR1 LNHDA and CDR2 SQIVND (reference sequence). The germline V and J ends were trimmed by 7 bases and 4 bases, with 8 bases remaining between them. The CDR3 has 12 amino acids. The CDR3 coding sequence is TGTGCCAGTAATAGCGGGAATCAGCCCCAGCATTTT. Residues: CASNSGNQPQHF.

The chain has TRBV10-1 and TRBJ2-1, with TRBD2 as a possible D gene (5 bases). The germline V gene has CDR1 WNHNN and CDR2 SYGVQD (reference sequence). The V and J ends lost 3 bases and 0 bases respectively, with 12 bases between them. CDR3 length: 16 amino acids. This CDR3 is CASSEAAVLSYNEQFF. The CDR3 DNA reads TGCGCCAGCAGTGAAGCGGCGGTTCTCTCCTACAATGAGCAGTTCTTC.

The chain uses TRBV2 and TRBJ1-2; D might be TRBD1 (6 bases). V lost 7 bases to trimming and J lost 4 bases, with 13 bases between them. CDR1 is SNHLY and CDR2 is FYNNEI in the germline V gene. This CDR3 comprises 13 residues. CDR3 sequence: CASTQQGFYGYTF. As DNA, the CDR3 is TGTGCCAGCACCCAACAGGGATTCTATGGCTACACCTTC.

In this sample, this clone turned up once. V gene TRBV27 combines with J gene TRBJ1-2; D unresolved. Trimming cost V 5 bases and J 8 bases, with 18 bases left between them. The length of the CDR3 is 14 residues. Germline V gene lookup returns CDR1 MNHEY and CDR2 SMNVEV (reference sequence). The CDR3 DNA sequence: TGTGCCAGCAGTCCTTCCCCGGGTGTTGGCGGCTACACCTTC. As protein: CASSPSPGVGGYTF.

This rearrangement joins TRBV4-1 to TRBJ2-1, with a weak D call TRBD2 (5 bases). Trimming removed 3 bases from V and 4 bases from J, with 22 bases in between. Germline values: CDR1 MGHRA, CDR2 YSYEKL. This CDR3 contains 18 residues. DNA for the CDR3: TGCGCCAGCAGCCAGGGCTCCAGCGGTACCCGGGATTACAATGAGCAGTTCTTC. Its protein is CASSQGSSGTRDYNEQFF.

This clone was recorded once. This sequence joins TRBV28 and TRBJ2-5, with D tentatively TRBD2 (5 bases). V shed 5 bases and J shed 5 bases, with 9 bases lying between them. The CDR3 has 12 amino acids. Germline CDR1 and CDR2: MDHEN and SYDVKM. In nucleotides, the CDR3 is TGTGCCAGCAGTAGGAGGAGGGAGACCCAGTACTTC. This gives the protein CASSRRRETQYF.

The chain is built from TRBV30 and TRBJ2-3, with TRBD2 identical over 9 bases. Trimming removed 2 bases from V and 4 bases from J; junction bases left unmatched: 10. The CDR3 has 16 amino acids. Germline CDR1 reads GTSNPN; CDR2 reads SVGIG (reference sequence). CDR3 nucleotide sequence: TGTGCCTGGAGTAGAGGGCGGGGGGGCCCCGCAGATACGCAGTATTTT. It encodes CAWSRGRGGPADTQYF.

The chain has TRBV6-5 and TRBJ1-4; TRBD1 might be the D (6 bases). The V end lost 5 bases, the J end lost 8 bases, and 9 bases lay between the germline ends. CDR1 is MNHEY, CDR2 SVGAGI, per germline. This CDR3 spans 12 amino acids. DNA of the CDR3: TGTGCCAGCAGTCGAGACAGGGAAAAACTGTTTTTT. Amino acids: CASSRDREKLFF.

This chain joins TRBV29-1 and TRBJ2-2, with TRBD1 matching over 12 bases. Germline V gene lookup returns CDR1 SQVTM and CDR2 ANQGSEA. The CDR3 is 15 amino acids. V was pared by 6 bases and J by 4 bases, with 6 bases of the junction left unmatched. The CDR3, as DNA: TGCAGCGTGGGACAGGGGGCGCGGGGCACCGGGGAGCTGTTTTTT. This gives the protein CSVGQGARGTGELFF.

J is TRBJ2-7 and V is TRBV5-1, with 11 bases identical to TRBD1. The junction had 7 bases not matched to a gene; V was cut back by 2 bases and J by 6 bases. The CDR3 runs to 15 residues. Germline assignment: CDR1 SGHRS and CDR2 YFSETQ. CDR3 sequence reads: CASSLGGQGALEQYF. The CDR3 nucleotides read TGCGCCAGCAGCTTAGGAGGACAGGGGGCTCTCGAGCAGTACTTC.

The chain joins TRBV5-6 to TRBJ1-2, with a weak D call TRBD1 (6 bases). The CDR3 sequence is 14 residues long. V lost 0 bases, J lost 4 bases, and 10 bases lay in between. Germline V gives CDR1 SGHDT, CDR2 YYEEEE. In nucleotides, the CDR3 is TGTGCCAGCAGCTTGGGGCAACAGGGCTATGGCTACACCTTC. Protein product: CASSLGQQGYGYTF.

Written as DNA, the CDR3 is TGTGCCAGCAGCCTTTCACCCACAGGGAAAGAGACCCAGTACTTC. Its protein is CASSLSPTGKETQYF. The chain combines TRBV11-2 with TRBJ2-5, with D tentatively TRBD1 (6 bases). Trimming took off 5 bases at V and 3 bases at J, with 16 bases between the two ends. The CDR3 covers 15 residues. The germline CDR1 and CDR2 sequences are SGHAT and FQNNGV.

The chain carries TRBV7-3 and TRBJ1-5; TRBD1 agrees at 7 bases. V shed 5 bases and J 5 bases; nucleotides not matched to a gene: 3. The CDR3 has 13 residues. CDR1 is SGHTA and CDR2 is FQGTGA in the germline V gene. In DNA form, the CDR3 reads TGTGCCAGCAGCCCAACAGGGGATCAGCCCCAGCATTTT. This gives the protein CASSPTGDQPQHF.

V and J are TRBV5-1 and TRBJ2-7, with 7 bases aligning to TRBD2. Germline lookup yields CDR1 SGHRS and CDR2 YFSETQ. This CDR3 has 16 amino acids. J was trimmed by 0 bases and V by 4 bases; bases with no gene match: 10. The CDR3 sequence: CASSLSGGVSSYEQYF. The CDR3 DNA reads TGCGCCAGCAGCCTCTCTGGGGGGGTAAGCTCCTACGAGCAGTACTTC.

The V gene is TRBV5-1, the J gene TRBJ1-3; no definite D call. From germline, CDR1 is SGHRS and CDR2 YFSETQ. With 1 base removed from V and 2 bases from J, the gap between germline ends came to 13 bases. This CDR3 is built from 16 residues. CDR3 region: CASSLRSAIAGNTIYF. CDR3 coding DNA: TGCGCCAGCAGCTTGAGGTCAGCGATAGCTGGAAACACCATATATTTT.

The chain couples TRBV6-5 to TRBJ2-7; D possibly corresponds to TRBD1 (5 bases). V was pared by 2 bases and J by 5 bases, with 10 bases between. The CDR3 has 13 amino acids. Per germline, CDR1 MNHEY and CDR2 SVGAGI. The CDR3 DNA follows: TGTGCCAGCAGTTACGGAAGGGGCAACGAGCAGTACTTC. This gives the protein CASSYGRGNEQYF.

CDR3: CASSFAGTREEQYF. Here the CDR3 DNA reads TGTGCCAGCAGCTTCGCCGGGACTAGGGAAGAGCAGTACTTC. The rearrangement uses TRBV7-9 and TRBJ2-7, with 8 bases aligning to TRBD2. The V and J ends lost 3 bases and 7 bases, in that order; junction bases with no gene match: 8. The CDR3 totals 14 residues. Germline V gives CDR1 SEHNR, CDR2 FQNEAQ (reference sequence).

The chain joins TRBV5-1 to TRBJ2-7; maybe TRBD2 (6 bases). V lost 4 bases to trimming and J lost 3 bases, with 17 bases between them. This CDR3 spans 15 amino acids. From germline, CDR1 is SGHRS and CDR2 YFSETQ. The CDR3 loop reads CASSLSGGEIYEQYF. DNA of the CDR3: TGCGCCAGCAGCCTAAGTGGAGGGGAAATCTACGAGCAGTACTTC.